Listed below are T cell receptor beta chains from one sample, sequenced in a study of control samples from healthy donors and cancer patients. Only in-frame clones appear in the TCRdb table, and some are missing; sequencing was by immunoSEQ multiplex PCR. Among tens of thousands of clones listed, approximately 85% were seen once. The sample taken for sequencing was blood. Receptors were obtained from a man aged 35 to 55 in good health. Both conserved end residues are part of each CDR3. A D gene is named only where the DNA matches it firmly. Size values are once, few and many counts, or a class for expanded clones, and some rows have none.

J gene	V gene	D gene	clone size	CDR3 protein	CDR3 DNA
TRBJ2-5	TRBV20-1	NA	NA	CSAKWGETQYF	TGCAGTGCTAAATGGGGTGAGACCCAGTACTTC
TRBJ2-6	TRBV7-2	NA	once	CASSTHTRGTGANVLTF	TGTGCCAGCAGCACCCACACCCGGGGAACTGGGGCCAACGTCCTGACTTTC
TRBJ2-1	TRBV7-9	NA	NA	CASSLTAYNEQFF	TGTGCCAGCAGCTTGACAGCCTACAATGAGCAGTTCTTC
TRBJ2-7	TRBV5-1	NA	NA	CASMGSYEQYF	TGCGCCAGTATGGGCTCCTACGAGCAGTACTTC
TRBJ2-7	TRBV9	NA	NA	CASSVARGELIYEQYF	TGTGCCAGCAGCGTAGCTCGCGGGGAGCTAATTTACGAGCAGTACTTC
TRBJ2-1	TRBV4-1	TRBD2	NA	CASSQDPAGVGSNEQFF	TGCGCCAGCAGCCAAGATCCAGCGGGGGTTGGAAGCAATGAGCAGTTCTTC
TRBJ1-1	TRBV10-3	NA	NA	CAIRSDLSGVNTEAFF	TGTGCCATCAGGTCGGACCTGTCTGGGGTGAACACTGAAGCTTTCTTT
TRBJ2-1	TRBV4-1	TRBD2	NA	CASSQTGTSGNEQFF	TGCGCCAGCAGCCAAACCGGGACTAGCGGCAATGAGCAGTTCTTC
TRBJ2-2	TRBV5-4	NA	NA	CASSSPVVGELFF	TGTGCCAGCAGCTCCCCAGTGGTCGGGGAGCTGTTTTTT
TRBJ1-2	TRBV6-5	TRBD1	few	CASSSRDRAQGYTF	TGTGCCAGCAGTTCCCGTGACAGGGCCCAGGGCTACACCTTC
TRBJ2-7	TRBV12-3/TRBV12-4	NA	NA	CASREGGVEQYF	TGTGCCAGCAGGGAGGGGGGGGTAGAGCAGTACTTC
TRBJ2-7	TRBV6-6	TRBD1	NA	CASKTGTGIYEQYF	TGTGCCAGCAAGACCGGGACAGGGATCTACGAGCAGTACTTC
TRBJ2-3	TRBV5-4	TRBD1	NA	CASSLDRGRGTDTQYF	TGTGCCAGCAGCTTGGACAGGGGGCGCGGCACAGATACGCAGTATTTT
TRBJ1-2	TRBV2	NA	NA	CASSELPPGDTF	TGTGCCAGCAGTGAACTGCCCCCTGGCGACACCTTC
TRBJ1-2	TRBV19	NA	NA	CASSIGGNGGYTF	TGTGCCAGTAGTATTGGTGGGAATGGAGGCTACACCTTC
TRBJ2-1	TRBV28	TRBD2	NA	CASREGLAGGEQFF	TGTGCCAGCAGGGAAGGGCTAGCGGGAGGTGAGCAGTTCTTC
TRBJ1-2	TRBV4-1	TRBD1	NA	CASSLGTGDRYGYTF	TGCGCCAGCAGCCTCGGGACAGGGGATAGATATGGCTACACCTTC
TRBJ1-6	TRBV30	NA	NA	CAWSEGQANSPLHF	TGTGCCTGGAGTGAGGGACAAGCAAATTCACCCCTCCACTTT
TRBJ1-6	TRBV30	NA	once	CAWSQGNYNSPLHF	TGTGCCTGGAGTCAAGGCAACTATAATTCACCCCTCCACTTT
TRBJ2-1	TRBV11-3	TRBD2	NA	CASSSSRGGHNEQFF	TGTGCCAGCAGCTCGAGTCGGGGGGGACACAATGAGCAGTTCTTC
TRBJ2-3	TRBV7-2	NA	NA	CASSLPSTDTQYF	TGTGCCAGCAGCTTACCTAGCACAGATACGCAGTATTTT
TRBJ1-2	TRBV11-2	TRBD1	NA	CASSLGTASYGYTF	TGTGCCAGCAGCCTTGGGACAGCCTCCTATGGCTACACCTTC
TRBJ1-6	TRBV6-2/TRBV6-3	NA	NA	CASSPTRMNSPLHF	TGTGCCAGCAGCCCCACGCGGATGAATTCACCCCTCCACTTT
TRBJ1-2	TRBV29-1	NA	once	CSVGRGTPVPYGYTF	TGCAGCGTTGGAAGGGGGACACCCGTCCCCTATGGCTACACCTTC
TRBJ2-5	TRBV12-5	NA	NA	CASALDFQETQYF	TGTGCTAGTGCTTTGGACTTTCAAGAGACCCAGTACTTC
TRBJ2-1	TRBV9	TRBD2	NA	CASSGEAGGRYNEQFF	TGTGCCAGCAGCGGAGAAGCGGGAGGGAGATACAATGAGCAGTTCTTC
TRBJ2-1	TRBV14	TRBD1	NA	CASSQVLSRGRYNEQFF	TGTGCCAGCAGCCAAGTCCTTTCTAGGGGGCGGTACAATGAGCAGTTCTTC
TRBJ2-1	TRBV5-8	TRBD2	NA	CASSLGLAEYNEQFF	TGTGCCAGCAGCTTGGGACTAGCGGAGTACAATGAGCAGTTCTTC
TRBJ2-5	TRBV9	TRBD2	NA	CASTNSGGAQETQYF	TGTGCCAGCACCAACAGCGGGGGGGCCCAAGAGACCCAGTACTTC
TRBJ1-4	TRBV4-1	NA	NA	CASSTTNEKLFF	TGCGCCAGCAGCACAACTAATGAAAAACTGTTTTTT
TRBJ2-7	TRBV9	NA	few	CASSVRWERGEQYF	TGTGCCAGCAGCGTAAGGTGGGAGCGCGGCGAGCAGTACTTC
TRBJ1-6	TRBV20-1	NA	NA	CSAGPSSPLHF	TGCAGTGCTGGGCCAAGTTCACCCCTCCACTTT
TRBJ2-5	TRBV29-1	TRBD1	NA	CSVDEGADQETQYF	TGCAGCGTTGACGAGGGGGCGGACCAAGAGACCCAGTACTTC
TRBJ2-7	TRBV4-1	TRBD1	NA	CASSQDIGQGRVEQYF	TGCGCCAGCAGCCAAGATATTGGACAGGGGCGAGTCGAGCAGTACTTC
TRBJ1-5	TRBV19	TRBD1	NA	CASTEDRGFRQPQHF	TGTGCCAGTACGGAGGACAGGGGCTTTCGTCAGCCCCAGCATTTT
TRBJ2-5	TRBV11-2	NA	NA	CASSFFSGETQYF	TGTGCCAGCAGCTTTTTTAGTGGAGAGACCCAGTACTTC
TRBJ2-1	TRBV5-1	TRBD2	NA	CASSWKPTSGRQDEQFF	TGCGCCAGCAGCTGGAAACCTACTAGCGGAAGGCAGGATGAGCAGTTCTTC
TRBJ1-6	TRBV5-3	TRBD1	NA	CARNHRQGREVYNSPLHF	TGTGCCAGAAATCATCGACAGGGGAGGGAAGTATATAATTCACCCCTCCACTTT
TRBJ2-5	TRBV11-1	NA	NA	CASSDQNRVSETQYF	TGTGCCAGCAGCGATCAGAACAGGGTCTCAGAGACCCAGTACTTC
TRBJ2-1	TRBV28	TRBD1	NA	CASRYQQGNHYNEQFF	TGTGCCAGCAGATATCAACAGGGGAACCACTACAATGAGCAGTTCTTC
TRBJ2-7	TRBV4-2	NA	NA	CASSQAAGGQGYEQYF	TGTGCCAGCAGCCAAGCGGCGGGGGGACAGGGCTACGAGCAGTACTTC
TRBJ2-7	TRBV7-8	TRBD2	NA	CASSLRGSGGVNEQYF	TGTGCCAGCAGCTTGCGGGGTAGCGGGGGGGTCAACGAGCAGTACTTC
TRBJ2-7	TRBV9	NA	NA	CASSGGREQYF	TGTGCCAGCAGCGGCGGTCGCGAGCAGTACTTC
TRBJ2-3	TRBV3-1/TRBV3-2	NA	NA	CASSQGTPTDTQYF	TGTGCCAGCAGCCAAGGGACTCCCACAGATACGCAGTATTTT
TRBJ2-5	TRBV24-1	TRBD1	NA	CATSDSGGSETQYF	TGTGCCACCAGTGATTCAGGGGGCTCAGAGACCCAGTACTTC
TRBJ2-3	TRBV7-2	NA	NA	CASSLGDNTDTQYF	TGTGCCAGCAGCTTAGGAGACAACACAGATACGCAGTATTTT
TRBJ2-5	TRBV5-4	NA	NA	CASSLLRDQETQYF	TGTGCCAGCAGCTTGCTGAGAGACCAAGAGACCCAGTACTTC
TRBJ2-1	TRBV11-2	NA	NA	CASSLVHGQYNEQFF	TGTGCCAGCAGCTTAGTTCACGGACAGTACAATGAGCAGTTCTTC
TRBJ2-7	TRBV28	NA	NA	CASSLGPEDNLDYEQYF	TGTGCCAGCAGTTTAGGACCTGAGGACAACCTAGACTACGAACAGTACTTC
TRBJ2-7	TRBV24-1	NA	NA	CATSETVEGAEQYF	TGTGCCACCAGTGAAACCGTAGAAGGCGCCGAGCAGTACTTC
TRBJ2-7	TRBV24-1	NA	NA	CAVGPGTFYEQYF	TGTGCCGTCGGTCCCGGGACATTTTACGAGCAGTACTTC
TRBJ1-2	TRBV11-2	NA	NA	CASSLKVAAGYTF	TGTGCCAGCAGCTTAAAGGTTGCGGCGGGCTACACCTTC
TRBJ2-1	TRBV4-3	NA	NA	CASSHLSPGLLNEQFF	TGCGCCAGCAGCCATCTTTCGCCGGGACTTCTCAATGAGCAGTTCTTC
TRBJ1-5	TRBV12-5	NA	NA	CASGQDSNQPQHF	TGTGCTAGTGGGCAGGATAGCAATCAGCCCCAGCATTTT
TRBJ2-3	TRBV4-3	TRBD1	NA	CASSSRQGETGGSDTQYF	TGCGCCAGCAGCTCAAGGCAAGGCGAGACAGGGGGCTCAGATACGCAGTATTTT
TRBJ1-6	TRBV6-2/TRBV6-3	NA	NA	CASSYGDSPLHF	TGTGCCAGCAGTTATGGGGATTCACCCCTCCACTTT
TRBJ1-1	TRBV11-3	NA	NA	CASSPPAGARTEAFF	TGTGCCAGCAGCCCACCCGCGGGGGCGCGGACTGAAGCTTTCTTT
TRBJ1-1	TRBV11-3	NA	NA	CASSHELRLNTEAFF	TGTGCCAGCAGCCATGAGCTCAGACTGAACACTGAAGCTTTCTTT
TRBJ2-2	TRBV30	NA	NA	CAWSRPGELFF	TGTGCCTGGAGTCGCCCCGGGGAGCTGTTTTTT